The source of this TCR beta chain is a study of T-cell memory formation after mild COVID-19. TCRdb passed the 5' RACE reads through MiXCR, listing each CDR3 protein once. The sample carries about 560,000 distinct CDR3 sequences, 15% to 20% recorded once. Study-wide results and limits: Memory from before infection featured some responding clones, which suggests cross-reactive memory joined. Among CD4+ contracting clones, most were CM and EM, and CD8+ ones EMRA. CD4/CD8 balance characterized clones contracting day 15 to 85, and CD4+ skew characterized later expanders.

Notes on this clonotype: Its antigen is not known.

Germline-derived CDR1 and CDR2 are MNHEY and SMNVEV (reference sequence). J was trimmed by 5 bases and V by 4 bases; bases with no gene match: 9. CDR3 length: 15 amino acids. The sequence was obtained from an adult woman who had mild COVID-19 (a few samples of this study predate the infection). Cell type and time point are not known. The chain has TRBV27 and TRBJ2-7; 9 positions agree with TRBD1. Material: PBMCs or a T cell subset sorted from them (not recorded which). In DNA form, the CDR3 reads TGTGCCAGCAGTTCCCTGGACAGGGGAGGGGACGAGCAGTACTTC. Its translation: CASSSLDRGGDEQYF.